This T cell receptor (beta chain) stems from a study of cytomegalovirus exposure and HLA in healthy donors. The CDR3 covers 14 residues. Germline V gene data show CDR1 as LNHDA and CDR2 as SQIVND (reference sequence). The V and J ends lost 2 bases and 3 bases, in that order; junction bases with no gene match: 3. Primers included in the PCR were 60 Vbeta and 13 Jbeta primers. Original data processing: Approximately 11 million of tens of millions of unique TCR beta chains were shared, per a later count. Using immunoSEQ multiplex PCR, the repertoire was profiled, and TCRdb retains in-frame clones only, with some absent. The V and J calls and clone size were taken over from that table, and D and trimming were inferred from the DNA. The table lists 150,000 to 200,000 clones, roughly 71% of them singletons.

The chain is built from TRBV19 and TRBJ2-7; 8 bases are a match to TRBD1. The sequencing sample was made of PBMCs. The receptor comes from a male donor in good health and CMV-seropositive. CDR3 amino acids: CASSILDRVYEQYF. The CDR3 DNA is TGTGCCAGTAGTATATTGGACAGGGTCTACGAGCAGTACTTC. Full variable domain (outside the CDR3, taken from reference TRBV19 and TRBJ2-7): DGGITQSPKYLFRKEGQNVTLSCEQNLNHDAMYWYRQDPGQGLRLIYYSQIVNDFQKGDIAEGYSVSREKKESFPLTVTSAQKNPTAFYLCASSILDRVYEQYFGPGTRLTVT.